This TCR beta chain was recorded in a study of T cell responses to AZD1222 COVID-19 vaccine. V lost 4 bases and J 4 bases, leaving 5 bases between the germline ends. The CDR3 runs 12 residues. Germline lookup yields CDR1 SGHVS and CDR2 FQNEAQ. The assay was immunoSEQ multiplex PCR, and TCRdb's table has in-frame clones only and misses some. The repertoire consists of about 130,000 clones, with 88% occurring once and the leading ten covering under 9%. V is TRBV7-8 and J is TRBJ1-5; D is uncertain. The sequencing here drew on peripheral blood, taken on day 0 of AZD1222 vaccination. The sequence came from an adult in good health. CDR3 protein: CASSSINQPQHF. The CDR3 DNA reads TGTGCCAGCAGCTCCATAAATCAGCCCCAGCATTTT.